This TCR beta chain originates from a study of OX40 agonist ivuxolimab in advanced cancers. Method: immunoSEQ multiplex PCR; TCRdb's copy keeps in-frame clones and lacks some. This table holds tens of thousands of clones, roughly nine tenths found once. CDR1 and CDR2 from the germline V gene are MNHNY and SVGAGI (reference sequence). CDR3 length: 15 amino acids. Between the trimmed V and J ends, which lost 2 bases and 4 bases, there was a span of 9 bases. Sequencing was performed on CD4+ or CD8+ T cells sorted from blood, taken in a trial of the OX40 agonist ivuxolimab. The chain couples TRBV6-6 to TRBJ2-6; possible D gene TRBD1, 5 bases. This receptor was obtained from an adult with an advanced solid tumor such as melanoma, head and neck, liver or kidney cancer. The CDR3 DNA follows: TGTGCCAGCAGTTACGGCAGGGCCGGGGCCAACGTCCTGACTTTC. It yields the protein CASSYGRAGANVLTF.